The clone carrying this TCR beta chain was observed a handful of times. The sample originates from a study of T cell changes during pregnancy in multiple sclerosis. TCRdb keeps only in-frame clones here, not all; method: immunoSEQ multiplex PCR. Among some 94,000 clones listed, around 90% were seen once. The CDR3 has 14 residues. V was clipped by 5 bases and J by 2 bases, with 11 bases between them. CDR1 is KGHSH and CDR2 is LQKENI in the germline V gene. This clonotype originated in a female donor in good health, enrolled as a control in a pregnancy study. Source: peripheral blood, taken in the first trimester of pregnancy. The J gene is TRBJ2-3, the V gene TRBV18, with a weak D call TRBD1 (6 bases). CDR3 in amino acids: CASSASGDTDTQYF. The CDR3 DNA follows: TGTGCCAGCTCAGCTTCAGGGGACACAGATACGCAGTATTTT.